The clone carrying this T cell receptor (beta chain) appeared a few times. From germline, CDR1 is MNHNY and CDR2 SVGAGI (reference sequence). This CDR3 has 13 residues. In the study's own analysis: Reference gene primer amplification yielded estimated nucleated cell counts. Data came from immunoSEQ multiplex PCR; TCRdb stores just in-frame clones and leaves some out. The DNA was the basis for D and trimming; V, J and clone size are from that table. This sample has about 210,000 clones, with more than 70% found just once. This specimen belongs to a study of blood T cell repertoires in COVID-19. At the level of the study: In each case, the material was cDNA or gDNA derived from T cells, B-cell-depleted T cells, or PBMCs.

The chain links TRBV6-6 to TRBJ2-1; 11 bases match TRBD2. The clonotype comes from a human donor in a cohort sampled during active COVID-19. Sequences were obtained from peripheral blood. The CDR3 sequence: CAVSGRAYNEQFF. CDR3 in DNA: TGTGCGGTTAGCGGGAGGGCCTACAATGAGCAGTTCTTC.